This record covers a single T cell receptor (beta chain). The sample's time point: pre-sensitization, week 0. Treatment denoted: therapeutic diphenylcyclopropenone sensitization with weekly scalp DPC. Germline trimming cut 4 bases from V and 1 base from J; bases unmatched to any gene: 3. The V gene's germline CDR1 is MNHEY and CDR2 SVGAGI. The length of the CDR3 is 14 residues. This sample stems from a study of human T cells and chemical hapten exposure. Study details: For sensitization, 2% DPC was applied to an approximately 2 cm by approximately 2 cm patch of upper inner arm skin. The patch tests put 0.01% DPC on the skin of the upper back and were read 6 days later. Patients, mostly women, had alopecia areata, alopecia totalis or alopecia universalis.

Using its own MiXCR run on the RACE reads, TCRdb lists one record per CDR3 protein. Of about 85,000 distinct CDR3 sequences listed, 7.5% to 9.5% are singletons. Specimen: whole blood, collected in connection with sensitization to the hapten diphenylcyclopropenone (DPC). The chain uses TRBV6-5 and TRBJ2-5, with 7 bases fitting TRBD2. This clonotype was sampled from a man aged 40-49 years with alopecia areata. Some clones in this sample may be carry-over from other donors' samples. The DNA for the CDR3 is TGTGCCAGCAGTTTTGCTAGCGGCCAAGAGACCCAGTACTTC. Encoded protein: CASSFASGQETQYF.